A single sample gave rise to the 29 T cell receptor beta chains below, sequenced in a study of cytomegalovirus exposure and HLA in healthy donors. PCR involved 60 Vbeta and 13 Jbeta primers. Libraries were prepared by immunoSEQ multiplex PCR; TCRdb keeps only in-frame clonotypes and omits some of them. This table holds around 150,000 clones, approximately 80% found once. Sequenced: PBMCs. The source of these receptors is a male donor in good health and CMV-seronegative.

The chain combines TRBV18 with TRBJ1-2; TRBD1 is a possible D gene (5 bases). Germline V gives CDR1 KGHSH, CDR2 LQKENI. The CDR3 extends over 15 amino acids. Trimming cost V 3 bases and J 4 bases, with 15 bases left between them. The CDR3 nucleotides are TGTGCCAGCTCACCGTCGGCAGGACAACCCTATGGCTACACCTTC. It translates to CASSPSAGQPYGYTF.

The V and J genes are TRBV16 and TRBJ2-1, with D maybe TRBD2 (5 bases). Germline lookup yields CDR1 KGHSY and CDR2 FQNENV. V was cut by 4 bases and J by 0 bases, with 7 bases left in between. The CDR3 sequence is 14 residues long. DNA of the CDR3: TGTGCCAGCAGCCCGGGATTCTCCTACAATGAGCAGTTCTTC. Its translation: CASSPGFSYNEQFF.

The V gene is TRBV5-1, the J gene TRBJ1-1, with D perhaps TRBD1 (5 bases). Germline V gene lookup returns CDR1 SGHRS and CDR2 YFSETQ. The V gene lost 7 bases and the J gene lost 2 bases, with 21 bases spanning the gap. The CDR3 has 16 residues. DNA of the CDR3: TGCGCCAGCCGTTGGGGGGTTGCACCGATAAACACTGAAGCTTTCTTT. It specifies CASRWGVAPINTEAFF.

This chain joins TRBV27 and TRBJ2-2; 9 bases are shared with TRBD1. CDR1 is MNHEY and CDR2 is SMNVEV in the germline V gene (reference sequence). The J segment lost 4 bases and the V segment lost 2 bases, leaving 5 bases of the junction unmatched. The CDR3 covers 16 residues. This CDR3 is CASSLPGTGSTGELFF. The CDR3 DNA follows: TGTGCCAGCAGTTTACCCGGGACAGGGTCCACCGGGGAGCTGTTTTTT.

The chain uses TRBV5-6 and TRBJ1-2, with a weak D call TRBD1 (6 bases). The V and J ends lost 1 base and 7 bases respectively, with 11 bases between them. There are 13 residues in the CDR3. Germline CDR1 is SGHDT and CDR2 is YYEEEE. The chain's CDR3 is CASSLWTVGGYTF. DNA for the CDR3: TGTGCCAGCAGCTTGTGGACAGTAGGTGGCTACACCTTC.

The chain is built from TRBV6-5 and TRBJ2-2, with a weak D call TRBD1 (7 bases). CDR3 length: 14 residues. Trimming took off 6 bases at V and 5 bases at J, with 13 bases between the two ends. Germline-derived CDR1 and CDR2 are MNHEY and SVGAGI. The CDR3 DNA reads as TGTGCCAGCAGGAGGAGGGGGCGGACCGGGGAGCTGTTTTTT. Translation gives CASRRRGRTGELFF.

The chain employs TRBV10-3 and TRBJ1-4; 8 bases map to TRBD1. CDR3 length: 14 amino acids. Unmatched junction bases numbered 8, after V lost 6 bases and J lost 8 bases. Germline-derived CDR1 and CDR2 are ENHRY and SYGVKD. CDR3 DNA sequence: TGTGCCATCAGCCCGGGACAGGCCAGAGAAAAACTGTTTTTT. This translates into CAISPGQAREKLFF.

This clone was seen only a few times. The genes are TRBV9 and TRBJ1-1, with 8 bases that match TRBD1. The trim removed 3 bases at V and 3 bases at J, leaving 19 bases unmatched. CDR3 length: 19 amino acids. From germline, CDR1 is SGDLS and CDR2 YYNGEE. The CDR3 region is CASSADPQGAGKRDTEAFF. The CDR3 DNA is TGTGCCAGCAGCGCCGATCCCCAGGGGGCCGGGAAGAGGGACACTGAAGCTTTCTTT.

The chain joins TRBV4-1 to TRBJ1-5; D is perhaps TRBD1 (5 bases). Germline-derived CDR1 and CDR2 are MGHRA and YSYEKL. The CDR3 extends over 14 amino acids. With 4 bases removed from V and 11 bases from J, the gap between germline ends came to 18 bases. The CDR3 region is CASSPGRGGGTQHF. In DNA, the CDR3 is TGCGCCAGCAGCCCAGGGAGGGGTGGAGGGACCCAGCATTTT.

This chain uses TRBV2 with TRBJ1-3, with D possibly being TRBD1 (6 bases). Trimming removed 8 bases from V and 5 bases from J, with 22 bases in between. CDR1 and CDR2 from the germline V gene are SNHLY and FYNNEI. This CDR3 is built from 16 residues. This CDR3 reads CASLARTDPRRNTIYF. Written as DNA, the CDR3 is TGTGCCAGCTTGGCCAGGACAGATCCCCGACGAAACACCATATATTTT.

The CDR3: CASSDMAGSYEQYF. The CDR3 coding sequence is TGTGCCAGCAGCGACATGGCTGGGTCTTACGAGCAGTACTTC. This sequence joins TRBV7-9 and TRBJ2-7; D is unclear. Trimming left V 5 bases short and J 4 bases short, with 15 bases between. Germline V gives CDR1 SEHNR, CDR2 FQNEAQ (reference sequence). The CDR3 consists of 14 residues.

This clone was counted once. The rearrangement joins TRBV29-1 to TRBJ1-1, with D perhaps matching TRBD1 (5 bases). V was shortened by 6 bases and J by 3 bases, with 17 bases between the two germline ends. The CDR3 contains 14 residues. Germline V gives CDR1 SQVTM, CDR2 ANQGSEA. The CDR3 sequence is CSVRGRVGDTEAFF. The CDR3 region has the DNA TGCAGCGTCCGGGGGAGGGTGGGGGACACTGAAGCTTTCTTT. Full variable domain (remainder filled in from reference TRBV29-1 and TRBJ1-1): SAVISQKPSRDICQRGTSLTIQCQVDSQVTMMFWYRQQPGQSLTLIATANQGSEATYESGFVIDKFPISRPNLTFSTLTVSNMSPEDSSIYLCSVRGRVGDTEAFFGQGTRLTVV.

V usage is TRBV7-8 and J usage is TRBJ2-7; D may be TRBD2 (5 bases). The length of the CDR3 is 15 residues. Per germline, CDR1 SGHVS and CDR2 FQNEAQ. V dropped 5 bases and J dropped 6 bases, with 20 bases sitting between them. Here the CDR3 reads CASSQAGLPSGEQYF. Here the CDR3 DNA reads TGTGCCAGCAGCCAAGCAGGACTCCCCTCGGGCGAGCAGTACTTC.

This clone was found once. The chain couples TRBV7-9 to TRBJ2-7; D gene uncertain. The germline gives CDR1 SEHNR, CDR2 FQNEAQ (reference sequence). The V gene lost 4 bases and the J gene lost 4 bases, with 14 bases spanning the gap. The CDR3 has 14 amino acids. Written as DNA, the CDR3 is TGTGCCAGCAGCTCCCTAAATGGGCTTTACGAGCAGTACTTC. Translation: CASSSLNGLYEQYF.

V usage is TRBV6-1 and J usage is TRBJ2-1; the match to TRBD2 covers 8 bases. J was trimmed by 2 bases and V by 8 bases; bases with no gene match: 5. CDR1 MNHNS and CDR2 SASEGT come from the germline V gene. CDR3 length: 14 residues. CDR3 nucleotide sequence: TGTGCCAGCCCCCGGGAGGGTCCCTACAATGAGCAGTTCTTC. As protein: CASPREGPYNEQFF.

On this clone itself: This sample includes further DNA sequences coding for the same CDR3. The J gene is TRBJ1-5, the V gene TRBV5-1, with 7 bases matching TRBD1. Trimming at V came to 0 bases and at J to 9 bases, leaving 0 bases not matched to a gene. The germline gives CDR1 SGHRS, CDR2 YFSETQ. The CDR3 is 12 amino acids. The CDR3 region has the DNA TGCGCCAGCAGCTTGGACAGGGGGCCCCAGCATTTT. This gives the protein CASSLDRGPQHF.

The rearrangement uses TRBV5-6 and TRBJ2-7, with D unclear. The CDR3 has 13 residues. Trimming stripped 5 bases from V and 2 bases from J, with 11 bases between. Germline CDR1 reads SGHDT; CDR2 reads YYEEEE. CDR3 amino acids: CASSSDMPYEQYF. Here the CDR3 DNA reads TGTGCCAGCAGTTCCGACATGCCCTACGAGCAGTACTTC.

Only a few counts were recorded for this clone. V gene TRBV29-1 combines with J gene TRBJ1-4; TRBD1 matches 9 bases. Looked up from germline, CDR1 is SQVTM and CDR2 is ANQGSEA. The V segment lost 6 bases and the J segment 1 base; nucleotides outside the gene matches: 9. The CDR3 has 16 amino acids. This CDR3 reads CSVRTGAGGTNEKLFF. CDR3 nucleotides: TGCAGCGTCCGGACAGGGGCCGGGGGAACTAATGAAAAACTGTTTTTT. The full variable domain, in which reference TRBV29-1 and TRBJ1-4 provide the parts outside the CDR3, is SAVISQKPSRDICQRGTSLTIQCQVDSQVTMMFWYRQQPGQSLTLIATANQGSEATYESGFVIDKFPISRPNLTFSTLTVSNMSPEDSSIYLCSVRTGAGGTNEKLFFGSGTQLSVL.

J is TRBJ2-5 and V is TRBV5-1, with 7 bases fitting TRBD1. The DNA matches TRBJ2-7 better at its end, which makes the J call doubtful. This CDR3 spans 14 amino acids. CDR1 is SGHRS and CDR2 is YFSETQ in the germline V gene. The CDR3 coding sequence is TGCGCCAGCAGCTTGGAGGGGGCCTCGTACGAGCAGTACTTC. Amino acids: CASSLEGASYEQYF.

The rearrangement joins TRBV5-5 to TRBJ1-2; the match to TRBD1 covers 9 bases. Trimming removed 4 bases from V and 8 bases from J; junction bases left unmatched: 9. CDR1 SGHKS and CDR2 YYEKEE come from the germline V gene (reference sequence). CDR3 length equals 14 residues. The DNA for the CDR3 is TGTGCCAGCAGCATACGACAGGGGGTGAGGGGCTACACCTTC. Its protein product is CASSIRQGVRGYTF.

The genes are TRBV7-2 and TRBJ2-5; TRBD2 agrees at 11 bases. After removal of 7 bases from V and 4 bases from J, the junction contained 5 bases not matched to a gene. This CDR3 region has 14 residues. CDR1 is SGHTA and CDR2 is FQGNSA in the germline V gene. The CDR3 DNA is TGTGCCAGCATCCGAACTAGCGGGGGAGAGACCCAGTACTTC. The encoded protein is CASIRTSGGETQYF.

This chain connects TRBV30 to TRBJ1-5, with a possible D match to TRBD1 (5 bases). V was shortened by 1 base and J by 2 bases, with 6 bases between the two germline ends. The CDR3 length is 13 residues. CDR1 GTSNPN and CDR2 SVGIG come from the germline V gene (reference sequence). The CDR3 region has the DNA TGTGCCTGGAGTGCGGGGGGCAATCAGCCCCAGCATTTT. Amino acid sequence: CAWSAGGNQPQHF.

The chain has TRBV6-5 and TRBJ1-6; D is uncertain. Germline CDR1 and CDR2: MNHEY and SVGAGI. This CDR3 region has 13 residues. V was clipped by 6 bases and J by 9 bases, with 12 bases between them. CDR3 sequence reads: CASRGGWGSPLHF. The CDR3 nucleotides are TGTGCCAGCAGAGGAGGGTGGGGTTCACCCCTCCACTTT.

The rearrangement links TRBV5-1 to TRBJ1-4, with 7 positions matching TRBD1. CDR3 length equals 15 residues. Germline assignment: CDR1 SGHRS and CDR2 YFSETQ. The V gene end was trimmed by 2 bases and the J gene end by 2 bases; junction bases not matched to a gene: 3. As DNA, the CDR3 is TGCGCCAGCAGCTTACTGACAGGGACTAATGAAAAACTGTTTTTT. Protein sequence: CASSLLTGTNEKLFF. The variable domain in full, completed from reference TRBV5-1 and TRBJ1-4, reads KAGVTQTPRYLIKTRGQQVTLSCSPISGHRSVSWYQQTPGQGLQFLFEYFSETQRNKGNFPGRFSGRQFSNSRSEMNVSTLELGDSALYLCASSLLTGTNEKLFFGSGTQLSVL.

This clone has only a few counts. V is TRBV7-9 and J is TRBJ2-5; a weak D match, TRBD2 (6 bases). The length of the CDR3 is 14 residues. The germline V gene has CDR1 SEHNR and CDR2 FQNEAQ (reference sequence). Deletions cut 1 base from V and 11 bases from J, with 17 bases between. The CDR3 is CASSLGTSGREQYF. The CDR3, as DNA: TGTGCCAGCAGCTTAGGGACATCCGGCCGGGAGCAGTACTTC. The full variable domain, completed using reference TRBV7-9 and TRBJ2-5, is DTGVSQNPRHKITKRGQNVTFRCDPISEHNRLYWYRQTLGQGPEFLTYFQNEAQLEKSRLLSDRFSAERPKGSFSTLEIQRTEQGDSAMYLCASSLGTSGREQYFGPGTRLLVL.

J is TRBJ1-4 and V is TRBV4-3; tentatively, D is TRBD1 (6 bases). V shed 1 base and J shed 1 base, with 7 bases lying between them. The CDR3 is made up of 15 amino acids. In germline, CDR1 is LGHNA, CDR2 YSLEER. This CDR3 reads CASSQVGGTNEKLFF. The CDR3 region has the DNA TGCGCCAGCAGCCAAGTAGGGGGAACTAATGAAAAACTGTTTTTT.

CDR3 bases: TGTGCCAGCAGTTTATGGCCCAGGGGGCCCAATTCACCCCTCCACTTT. It specifies CASSLWPRGPNSPLHF. The chain has TRBV27 and TRBJ1-6; 8 nucleotides match TRBD1. The V and J ends lost 1 base and 7 bases, in that order; junction bases with no gene match: 6. Germline CDR1 MNHEY, CDR2 SMNVEV (reference sequence). The CDR3 is made up of 16 amino acids.

The V gene is TRBV28, the J gene TRBJ2-3, with 10 positions matching TRBD1. This CDR3 has 15 residues. Germline lookup yields CDR1 MDHEN and CDR2 SYDVKM. Germline trimming cut 2 bases from V and 2 bases from J; bases unmatched to any gene: 1. CDR3 sequence (DNA): TGTGCCAGCAGTTTAGGGACAGGGGTCACAGATACGCAGTATTTT. Protein: CASSLGTGVTDTQYF. Full variable domain (missing parts from reference TRBV28 and TRBJ2-3): DVKVTQSSRYLVKRTGEKVFLECVQDMDHENMFWYRQDPGLGLRLIYFSYDVKMKEKGDIPEGYSVSREKKERFSLILESASTNQTSMYLCASSLGTGVTDTQYFGPGTRLTVL.

The CDR3 coding sequence is TGTGCCAGAAGCTCCTCGGGGCCGGCGGGGACTGAAGCTTTCTTT. It translates to CARSSSGPAGTEAFF. V is TRBV5-3 and J is TRBJ1-1, with D tentatively TRBD1 (5 bases). TRBV5-3 is an ORF for which the function is uncertain. With 3 bases removed from V and 5 bases from J, the gap between germline ends came to 17 bases. The CDR3 contains 15 residues.